This T cell receptor beta chain was retrieved from a study of blood T cell repertoires in COVID-19. The overall study: Collection of acute and convalescent COVID-19 samples took place in the United States, Italy and Spain.

Sequencing was performed with immunoSEQ multiplex PCR; in TCRdb, only in-frame clones are kept and a portion is missing. The data hold 360,000 or so clones, with more than 75% observed a single time. Participants had their cohort set by participant-reported clinical history. Before being deemed recovered, Cohort 3 donors had two negative PCRs, clearance, or symptom resolution. The sample consisted of PBMCs or T cells enriched from blood (not recorded which). This clonotype was sampled from a woman younger than 45 who had recovered from COVID-19.

The CDR3 DNA sequence: TGTGCCAGCAGTGAACGGGAAGCTTTCTTT. It encodes CASSEREAFF. This sequence joins TRBV2 and TRBJ1-1; D is uncertain. The CDR3 extends over 10 amino acids. Germline V gene lookup returns CDR1 SNHLY and CDR2 FYNNEI. Trimming removed 2 bases from V and 8 bases from J, with 3 bases in between.